This entry concerns a single TCR beta chain. The antigen is not known. The same CDR3 can be traced to other DNA sequences in this sample. The protocol was immunoSEQ multiplex PCR, while the TCRdb copy is restricted to in-frame clones and leaves out a portion. Among more than 2 million clones listed, 90% to 95% were seen once. V lost 8 bases, J lost 0 bases, and 10 bases lay in between. CDR3 size: 13 residues. The V gene's germline CDR1 is SGDLS and CDR2 YYNGEE. The sample is drawn from a study of shared clonotypes between healthy human individuals. Study outcomes and limitations: What naive subsets generally showed was a larger estimated richness than memory subsets showed. Rarefaction indicated that sorted-subset sequencing remained incomplete although depth was large.

The receptor's source is a man younger than 35 in good health. Material: naive CD4+ T cells sorted from blood. The subset: CD45RA+ positively selected. This chain uses TRBV9 with TRBJ2-3; maybe TRBD2 (6 bases). CDR3 coding DNA: TGTGCCAGTCCTAGCGATAGCACAGATACGCAGTATTTT. Its translation: CASPSDSTDTQYF.